One T cell receptor (beta chain) is described in this entry. The target antigen is unknown. The data are from a study of a mutant IDH1 vaccine in newly diagnosed glioma. Time point in this sample: week 5, during vaccination. Vaccine doses each comprised 300 ug of mutant IDH1 20-mer peptide, with topical imiquimod. The CDR3 totals 16 residues. CDR1 and CDR2 from the germline V gene are MGHRA and YSYEKL. Deletions cut 0 bases from V and 4 bases from J, with 13 bases between. The assay was immunoSEQ multiplex PCR, and TCRdb's table has in-frame clones only and misses some. The sample lists roughly 50,000 clones, over 70% occurring once.

The chain carries TRBV4-1 and TRBJ1-5; maybe TRBD1 (5 bases). The sequencing here drew on PBMCs, taken from a glioma patient whose treatment included an IDH1 peptide vaccine. This TCR was recovered from a man in his thirties or forties with glioma. CDR3 in amino acids: CASSQEEGLLNQPQHF. In DNA, the CDR3 is TGCGCCAGCAGCCAAGAGGAGGGGCTGCTAAATCAGCCCCAGCATTTT.